Listed here is a single T cell receptor (beta chain). This entry is derived from a study of blood T cell repertoires in COVID-19. Study-wide background: Researchers got acute and convalescent COVID-19 samples from the United States, Italy and Spain. T cells, B-cell-depleted T cells, or PBMCs provided the cDNA or gDNA that served as material.

Sequencing used immunoSEQ multiplex PCR; TCRdb keeps in-frame clones, though not all of them. This table holds approximately 120,000 clones, over 75% found once. This receptor was obtained from a woman in her 50s with acute or convalescent COVID-19. The specimen was peripheral blood.

In DNA form, the CDR3 reads TGTGCCACCAGCAGATCTGACTACAGCACCGGGGAGCTGTTTTTT. It yields the protein CATSRSDYSTGELFF. The chain employs TRBV15 and TRBJ2-2; TRBD2 might be the D (5 bases). Germline V lookup: CDR1 LNHNV, CDR2 YYDKDF (reference sequence). With 2 bases removed from V and 4 bases from J, the gap between germline ends came to 11 bases. The CDR3 contains 15 residues.